This T cell receptor (beta chain) derives from a study of identical twins. General study results and limits: Weaker excess sharing between twins was seen in beta out-of-frame sequences.

Each CDR3 protein is one row after TCRdb ran MiXCR on the 5' RACE reads. The sample has 250,000 or so distinct CDR3 sequences; around 8% are singletons. CDR1 LGHDT and CDR2 YNNKEL come from the germline V gene (reference sequence). Trimming shortened V by 2 bases and J by 4 bases, and 11 bases separated the two germline ends. The CDR3 sequence is 14 residues long. This clonotype has more than one count but fewer than ten. Its antigen is unidentified. These sequences were also reported in another study, on yellow fever vaccine responses in identical twins.

The sequence was obtained from a woman younger than 35 in good health. Material: CD8+ T cells sorted from blood. This chain uses TRBV3-1 with TRBJ2-5, with D perhaps given as TRBD1 or TRBD2 (6 bases each). CDR3 sequence: CASSQIGGGETQYF. The CDR3 region has the DNA TGTGCCAGCAGCCAAATAGGGGGAGGAGAGACCCAGTACTTC.